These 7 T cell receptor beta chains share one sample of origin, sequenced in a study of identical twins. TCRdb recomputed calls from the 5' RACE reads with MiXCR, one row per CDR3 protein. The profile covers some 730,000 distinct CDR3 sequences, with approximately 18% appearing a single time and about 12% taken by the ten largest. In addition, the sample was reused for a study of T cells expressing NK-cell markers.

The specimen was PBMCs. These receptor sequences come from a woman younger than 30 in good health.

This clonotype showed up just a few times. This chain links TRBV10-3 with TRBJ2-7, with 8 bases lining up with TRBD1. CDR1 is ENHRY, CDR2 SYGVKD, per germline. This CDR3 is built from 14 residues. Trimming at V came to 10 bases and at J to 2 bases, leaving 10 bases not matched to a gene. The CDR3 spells CATSDRDITYEQYF. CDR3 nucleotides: TGTGCCACTTCGGACAGGGACATAACCTACGAGCAGTACTTC.

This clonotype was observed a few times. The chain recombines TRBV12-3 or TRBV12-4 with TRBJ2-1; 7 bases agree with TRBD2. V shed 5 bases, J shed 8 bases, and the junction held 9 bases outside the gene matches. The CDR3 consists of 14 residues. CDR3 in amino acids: CASSGVPTSHEQFF. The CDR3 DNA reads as TGTGCCAGCAGTGGTGTGCCGACTAGCCATGAGCAGTTCTTC.

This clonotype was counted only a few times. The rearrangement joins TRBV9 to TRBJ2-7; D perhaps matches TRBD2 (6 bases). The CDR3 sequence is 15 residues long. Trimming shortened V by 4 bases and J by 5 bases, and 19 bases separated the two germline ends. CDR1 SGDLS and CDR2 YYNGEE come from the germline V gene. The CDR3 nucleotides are TGTGCCAGCAGCCCATGGGGTCGGGGGTTTAACGAGCAGTACTTC. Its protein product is CASSPWGRGFNEQYF.

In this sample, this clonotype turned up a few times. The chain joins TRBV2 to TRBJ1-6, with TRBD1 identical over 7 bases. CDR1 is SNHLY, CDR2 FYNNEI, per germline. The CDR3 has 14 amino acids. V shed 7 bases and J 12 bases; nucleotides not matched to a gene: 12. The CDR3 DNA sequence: TGTGCCAGCATCCTCGGACAGGCAGGGGAACCCCTCCACTTT. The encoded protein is CASILGQAGEPLHF. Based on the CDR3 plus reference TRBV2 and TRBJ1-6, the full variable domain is EPEVTQTPSHQVTQMGQEVILRCVPISNHLYFYWYRQILGQKVEFLVSFYNNEISEKSEIFDDQFSVERPDGSNFTLKIRSTKLEDSAMYFCASILGQAGEPLHFGNGTRLTVT.

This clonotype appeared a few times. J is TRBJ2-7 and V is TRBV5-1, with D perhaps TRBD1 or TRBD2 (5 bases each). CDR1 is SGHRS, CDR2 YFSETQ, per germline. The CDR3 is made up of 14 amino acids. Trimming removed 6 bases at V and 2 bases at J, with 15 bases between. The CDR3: CASTRDGNTYEQYF. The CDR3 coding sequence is TGCGCCAGCACTCGGGACGGGAACACCTACGAGCAGTACTTC.

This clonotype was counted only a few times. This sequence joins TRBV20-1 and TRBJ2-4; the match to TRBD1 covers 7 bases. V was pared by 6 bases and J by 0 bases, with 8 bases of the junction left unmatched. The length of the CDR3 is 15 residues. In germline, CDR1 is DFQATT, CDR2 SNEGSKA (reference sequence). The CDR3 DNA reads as TGCAGTGCCCCAACAGGGGAATTAGCCAAAAACATTCAGTACTTC. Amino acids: CSAPTGELAKNIQYF.

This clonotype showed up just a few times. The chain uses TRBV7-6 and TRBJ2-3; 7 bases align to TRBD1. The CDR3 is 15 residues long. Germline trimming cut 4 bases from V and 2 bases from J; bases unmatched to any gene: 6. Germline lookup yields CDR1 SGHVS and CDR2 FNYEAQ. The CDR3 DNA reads TGTGCCAGCAGCTCGCTTACAGGGGACACAGATACGCAGTATTTT. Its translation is CASSSLTGDTDTQYF.